These T cell receptor beta chains were read from a single sample in a study of T cells after yellow fever vaccination. TCRdb redid the calling of the 5' RACE reads with MiXCR, one entry per CDR3 protein. This table holds 300,000 to 400,000 distinct CDR3 sequences, around 11% found once. The material was CD4+ T cells sorted from PBMCs, obtained 45 days after the yellow fever booster vaccination. The source of these receptors is a man between 18 and 29 years old who received the YFV17D yellow fever vaccine. CDR3s include the opening cysteine and the closing phenylalanine or tryptophan. A D gene is named only where the DNA matches it firmly. Clone size is stated in some rows and not others, as once, few, many or a class when expanded.

. . TRBJ1-5 TRBV24-1 CATSVGRQPQHF TGTGCCACCAGTGTTGGCAGACAGCCCCAGCATTTT
. few TRBJ2-2 TRBV6-6 CASREWTGELFF TGTGCCAGCAGGGAGTGGACCGGGGAGCTGTTTTTT
. few TRBJ1-4 TRBV6-5 CASSAGTPEKLFF TGTGCCAGCAGTGCCGGGACTCCCGAAAAACTGTTTTTT
TRBD1 few TRBJ2-3 TRBV6-2/TRBV6-3 CASSSRGQGVTDTQYF TGTGCCAGCAGTTCACGCGGACAGGGGGTTACAGATACGCAGTATTTT
TRBD1 . TRBJ1-1 TRBV29-1 CSAKGAFITEAFF TGCAGCGCCAAGGGGGCGTTCATCACTGAAGCTTTCTTT
. . TRBJ1-3 TRBV6-1 CAARGGSGSGNTIYF TGTGCCGCACGGGGGGGCTCGGGGTCTGGAAACACCATATATTTT
TRBD2 few TRBJ2-1 TRBV3-1 CASRLAGGPSNEQFF TGTGCCAGCAGACTAGCGGGGGGGCCCTCTAATGAGCAGTTCTTC
. . TRBJ1-2 TRBV7-8 CASSLTGSDYGYTF TGTGCCAGCAGCTTAACAGGGTCTGACTATGGCTACACCTTC
. many TRBJ2-3 TRBV4-3 CASSQAGAPPATQYF TGCGCCAGCAGCCAAGCCGGGGCTCCTCCCGCTACGCAGTATTTT
. . TRBJ1-5 TRBV2 CASRTDQGPQHF TGTGCCAGCCGTACGGACCAGGGACCCCAGCATTTT
. many TRBJ1-5 TRBV18 CASSPGFRDQPQHF TGTGCCAGCTCACCAGGGTTTAGGGATCAGCCCCAGCATTTT
. few TRBJ1-5 TRBV7-3 CASSLRAGQPQHF TGTGCCAGCAGCTTACGAGCGGGTCAGCCCCAGCATTTT
TRBD1 many TRBJ2-7 TRBV12-3/TRBV12-4 CASRLDRGTYEQYF TGTGCCAGCAGACTGGACAGGGGTACCTACGAGCAGTACTTC
. . TRBJ1-5 TRBV7-9 CASSPVRQPQHF TGTGCCAGCAGCCCAGTAAGACAGCCCCAGCATTTT
. . TRBJ2-3 TRBV20-1 CSAIDGGSTDTQYF TGCAGTGCTATTGACGGGGGCAGCACAGATACGCAGTATTTT
. . TRBJ2-6 TRBV11-2 CASSLYRAGANVLTF TGTGCCAGCAGCTTATACAGGGCTGGGGCCAACGTCCTGACTTTC
. many TRBJ2-3 TRBV7-3 CASSLNTSPDTQYF TGTGCCAGCAGCTTAAATACCAGCCCAGATACGCAGTATTTT
TRBD1 . TRBJ1-6 TRBV12-3/TRBV12-4 CASSLAGQGGHSPLHF TGTGCCAGCAGTTTAGCCGGACAGGGTGGTCATTCACCCCTCCACTTT
. many TRBJ2-5 TRBV3-1 CASSHLRGGQETQYF TGTGCCAGCAGCCATTTGAGGGGGGGCCAAGAGACCCAGTACTTC
. few TRBJ2-3 TRBV10-3 CAISESTSDTQYF TGTGCCATCAGTGAGTCCACCTCCGATACGCAGTATTTT
. many TRBJ1-2 TRBV5-1 CASSLRAGQGNGYTF TGCGCCAGCAGCTTAAGGGCCGGGCAGGGGAATGGCTACACCTTC
TRBD2 many TRBJ2-1 TRBV29-1 CSVGRGGSSYNEQFF TGCAGCGTGGGGCGGGGGGGAAGCTCCTACAATGAGCAGTTCTTC
TRBD2 many TRBJ2-5 TRBV5-6 CASSLYGLAGGRTQYF TGTGCCAGCAGCTTATACGGACTTGCGGGGGGCCGGACCCAGTACTTC
TRBD1 few TRBJ1-2 TRBV3-1 CASSPVGTGGLGYTF TGTGCCAGCAGCCCTGTGGGGACAGGGGGCTTAGGCTACACCTTC
TRBD2 . TRBJ2-1 TRBV10-3 CAISMSGVVEQFF TGTGCCATCAGCATGAGCGGGGTGGTTGAGCAGTTCTTC
. few TRBJ1-2 TRBV4-2 CASSQGATDYGYTF TGTGCCAGCAGCCAAGGGGCAACGGACTATGGCTACACCTTC
. few TRBJ1-1 TRBV20-1 CSAREGGTNTEAFF TGCAGTGCTAGAGAAGGAGGAACGAACACTGAAGCTTTCTTT
. many TRBJ1-1 TRBV4-2 CASSQDRDGAEAFF TGTGCCAGCAGCCAAGATCGGGACGGGGCTGAAGCTTTCTTT
. few TRBJ2-6 TRBV29-1 CSVQFSGANVLTF TGCAGCGTTCAGTTCTCTGGGGCCAACGTCCTGACTTTC
. few TRBJ1-5 TRBV5-8 CASSLWPGVRRYQPQHF TGTGCCAGCAGCTTATGGCCAGGGGTCAGGAGGTATCAGCCCCAGCATTTT
. medium-sized TRBJ2-5 TRBV5-1 CASSLQETQYF TGTGCCAGCAGCCTCCAAGAGACCCAGTACTTC
. . TRBJ2-3 TRBV21-1 CASSPGTSGGAVDTQYF TGTGCCAGCAGCCCAGGGACTAGCGGGGGGGCCGTAGATACGCAGTATTTT
TRBD1 few TRBJ2-2 TRBV18 CASSPGQGHTGELFF TGTGCCAGCTCACCGGGACAGGGTCACACCGGGGAGCTGTTTTTT
. few TRBJ2-2 TRBV7-2 CASSQTRTTGELFF TGTGCCAGCAGCCAAACGCGGACCACCGGGGAGCTGTTTTTT
. . TRBJ2-6 TRBV3-2 CASSQERQGATICGANVLTF TGTGCCAGCAGCCAAGAGCGGCAGGGGGCGACTATTTGTGGGGCCAACGTCCTGACTTTC
. . TRBJ1-3 TRBV7-9 CASSLYVNSGNTIYF TGTGCCAGCAGCTTATACGTGAACTCTGGAAACACCATATATTTT
TRBD2 many TRBJ2-3 TRBV4-1 CASSHPDGRAPGGGGTDTQYF TGCGCCAGCAGCCATCCCGATGGTAGGGCCCCTGGGGGGGGGGGCACAGATACGCAGTATTTT
TRBD1 . TRBJ1-4 TRBV6-7 CASSTKQGARQTNEKLFF TGTGCCAGCAGTACGAAACAGGGGGCGCGGCAAACTAATGAAAAACTGTTTTTT
. . TRBJ2-3 TRBV11-2 CASSSIRDTYTQYF TGTGCCAGCAGCTCAATCCGGGACACATATACGCAGTATTTT
. few TRBJ2-1 TRBV7-2 CASSVDGAYNEQFF TGTGCCAGCAGCGTCGACGGGGCTTACAATGAGCAGTTCTTC
. many TRBJ1-1 TRBV4-3 CASSRRDGLMNTEAFF TGCGCCAGCAGTCGAAGGGACGGACTCATGAACACTGAAGCTTTCTTT
. . TRBJ2-2 TRBV30 CAWSNQGGTGELFF TGTGCCTGGAGTAACCAGGGTGGGACCGGGGAGCTGTTTTTT
. . TRBJ1-1 TRBV7-2 CASSFPLQGPKNTEAFF TGTGCCAGCAGCTTTCCCCTACAGGGACCCAAGAACACTGAAGCTTTCTTT
TRBD1 . TRBJ2-3 TRBV28 CASRTQGGDTQYF TGTGCCAGCAGGACACAGGGGGGAGATACGCAGTATTTT